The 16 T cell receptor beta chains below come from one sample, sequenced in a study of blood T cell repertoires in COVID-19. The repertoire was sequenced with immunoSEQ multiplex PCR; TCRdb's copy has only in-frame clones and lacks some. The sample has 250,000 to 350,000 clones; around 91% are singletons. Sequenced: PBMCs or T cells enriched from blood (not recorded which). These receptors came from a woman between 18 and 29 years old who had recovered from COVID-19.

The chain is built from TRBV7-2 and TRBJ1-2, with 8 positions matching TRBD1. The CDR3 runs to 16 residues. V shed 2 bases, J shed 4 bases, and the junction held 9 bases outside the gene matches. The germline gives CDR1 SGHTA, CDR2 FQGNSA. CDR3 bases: TGTGCCAGCAGCTTAACAGGGGGTGAGAATCCCTATGGCTACACCTTC. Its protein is CASSLTGGENPYGYTF.

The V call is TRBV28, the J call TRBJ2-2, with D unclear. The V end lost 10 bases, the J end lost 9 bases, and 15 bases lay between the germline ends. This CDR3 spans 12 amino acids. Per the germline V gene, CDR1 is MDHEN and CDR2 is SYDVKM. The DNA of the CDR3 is TGTGCCACCCCTGGGCCCAATAGGGAGCTGTTTTTT. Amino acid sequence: CATPGPNRELFF.

CDR3 in DNA: TGTGCCACCAGCCTCTCTGGACAGCTCGACGAGCAGTACTTC. Its protein is CATSLSGQLDEQYF. This sequence joins TRBV15 and TRBJ2-7; possibly TRBD1 for D (6 bases). V was trimmed by 5 bases and J by 5 bases, leaving 16 bases between them. The length of the CDR3 is 14 residues. Germline CDR1 and CDR2: LNHNV and YYDKDF (reference sequence).

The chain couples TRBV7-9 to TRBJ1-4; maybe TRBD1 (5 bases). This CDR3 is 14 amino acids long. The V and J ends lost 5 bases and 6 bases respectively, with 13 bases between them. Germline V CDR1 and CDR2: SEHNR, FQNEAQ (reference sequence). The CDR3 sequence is CASSKTADHEKLFF. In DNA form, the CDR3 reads TGTGCCAGCAGCAAGACAGCTGACCATGAAAAACTGTTTTTT.

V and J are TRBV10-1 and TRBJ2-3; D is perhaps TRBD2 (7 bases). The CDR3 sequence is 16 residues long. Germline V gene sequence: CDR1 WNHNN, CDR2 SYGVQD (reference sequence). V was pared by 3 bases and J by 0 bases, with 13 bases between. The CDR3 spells CASSDSRGASTDTQYF. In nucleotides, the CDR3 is TGCGCCAGCAGTGATAGCCGGGGGGCTAGCACAGATACGCAGTATTTT.

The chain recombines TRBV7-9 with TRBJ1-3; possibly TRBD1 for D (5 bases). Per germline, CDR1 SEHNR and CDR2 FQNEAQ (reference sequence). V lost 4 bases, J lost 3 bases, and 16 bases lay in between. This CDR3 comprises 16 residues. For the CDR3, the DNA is TGTGCCAGCAGCTCCCATACGGGGGGTGGTGGAAACACCATATATTTT. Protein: CASSSHTGGGGNTIYF.

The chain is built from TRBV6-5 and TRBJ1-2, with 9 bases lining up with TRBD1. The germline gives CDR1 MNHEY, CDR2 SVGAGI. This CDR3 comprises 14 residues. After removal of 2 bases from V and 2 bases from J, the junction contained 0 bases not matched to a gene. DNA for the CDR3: TGTGCCAGCAGTTACGGGACAGGGAACTATGGCTACACCTTC. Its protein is CASSYGTGNYGYTF.

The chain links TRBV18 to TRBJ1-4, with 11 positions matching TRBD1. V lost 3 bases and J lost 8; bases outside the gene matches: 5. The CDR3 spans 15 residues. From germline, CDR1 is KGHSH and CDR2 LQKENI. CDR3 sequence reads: CASSPGTGGREKLFF. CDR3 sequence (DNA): TGTGCCAGCTCACCCGGGACAGGGGGGCGAGAAAAACTGTTTTTT.

DNA of the CDR3: TGTGCCACCAGTGATCCACGACAGGGCGGCGAAAAACTGTTTTTT. It yields the protein CATSDPRQGGEKLFF. The rearrangement uses TRBV24-1 and TRBJ1-4; 7 positions match TRBD1. This CDR3 has 15 amino acids. V lost 3 bases, J lost 8 bases, and 8 bases stayed unmatched. Germline V gene sequence: CDR1 KGHDR, CDR2 SFDVKD.

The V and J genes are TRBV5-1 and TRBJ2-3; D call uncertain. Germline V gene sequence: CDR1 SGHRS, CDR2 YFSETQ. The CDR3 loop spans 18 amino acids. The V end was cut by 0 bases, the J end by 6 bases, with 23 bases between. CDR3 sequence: CASSLASLSSPRVDTQYF. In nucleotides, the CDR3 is TGCGCCAGCAGCTTGGCCTCCTTGAGCTCCCCACGGGTGGATACGCAGTATTTT.

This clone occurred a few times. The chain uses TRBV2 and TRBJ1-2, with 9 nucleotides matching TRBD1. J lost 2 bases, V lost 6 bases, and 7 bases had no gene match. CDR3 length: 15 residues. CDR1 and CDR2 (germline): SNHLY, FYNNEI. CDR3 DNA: TGTGCCAGCAGCTTCGGACAGGGGCTCAACTATGGCTACACCTTC. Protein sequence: CASSFGQGLNYGYTF.

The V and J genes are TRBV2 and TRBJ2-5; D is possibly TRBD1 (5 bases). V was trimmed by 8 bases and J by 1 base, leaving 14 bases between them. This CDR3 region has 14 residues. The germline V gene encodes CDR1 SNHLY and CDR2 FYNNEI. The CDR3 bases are TGTGCCAGCGCCCGAGTTAGGGGCCAAGAGACCCAGTACTTC. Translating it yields CASARVRGQETQYF.

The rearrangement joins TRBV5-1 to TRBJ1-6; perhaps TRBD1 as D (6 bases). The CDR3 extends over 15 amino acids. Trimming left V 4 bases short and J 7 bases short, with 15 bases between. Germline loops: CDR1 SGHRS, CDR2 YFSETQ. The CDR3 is CASSPEGDRNSPLHF. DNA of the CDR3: TGCGCCAGCAGCCCCGAGGGGGATCGCAATTCACCCCTCCACTTT.

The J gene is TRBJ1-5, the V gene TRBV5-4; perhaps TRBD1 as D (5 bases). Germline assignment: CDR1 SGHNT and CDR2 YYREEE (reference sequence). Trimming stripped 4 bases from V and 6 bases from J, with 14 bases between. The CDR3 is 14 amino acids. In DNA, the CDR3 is TGTGCCAGCAGCCTGCAGGGAACGGGTCAGCCCCAGCATTTT. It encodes CASSLQGTGQPQHF.

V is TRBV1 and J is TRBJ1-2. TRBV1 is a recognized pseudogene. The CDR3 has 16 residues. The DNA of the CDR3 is TGCACCAGCAGCCAAGATCAAGGGAGGTGGGACTATGGCTACACCTTC. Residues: CTSSQDQGRWDYGYTF.

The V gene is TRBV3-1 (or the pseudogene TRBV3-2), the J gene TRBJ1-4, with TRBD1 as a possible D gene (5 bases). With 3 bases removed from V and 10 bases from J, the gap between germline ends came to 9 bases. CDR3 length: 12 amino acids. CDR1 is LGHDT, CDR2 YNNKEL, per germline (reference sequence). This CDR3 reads CASSQEQGKLFF. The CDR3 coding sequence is TGTGCCAGCAGCCAGGAGCAGGGAAAACTGTTTTTT.